These T cell receptor beta chains were read from a single sample in a study of metastatic and nonmetastatic thyroid tumors. TCRdb re-analyzed the PCR reads using MiXCR. Found here are more than 70,000 clones, approximately 9% of them singletons; the top ten hold under 9%. The sequencing input was blood. All receptors derive from a female donor with papillary thyroid cancer or a benign thyroid nodule (not recorded which). Some clones in this sample may be carry-over from other donors' samples. Both conserved end residues are part of each CDR3. D genes are given only for firm matches. Expanded clones get a size class; other rows say once, few or many, or leave the size out.

j_call | cdr3_length | v_call | clone_size | d_call | cdr3_aa | cdr3_nt
TRBJ1-5 | 15 | TRBV4-1 | many | TRBD1 | CASSQGRGVGQPQHF | TGCGCCAGCAGCCAAGGCAGGGGGGTGGGGCAGCCCCAGCATTTT
TRBJ1-1 | 13 | TRBV6-1 | many | NA | CASIPGGVTEAFF | TGTGCCAGCATTCCAGGAGGGGTAACTGAAGCTTTCTTT
TRBJ2-3 | 16 | TRBV9 | few | TRBD2 | CASSGSTSGGTDTQYF | TGTGCCAGCAGCGGATCGACTAGCGGGGGTACAGATACGCAGTATTTT
TRBJ1-1 | 14 | TRBV15 | many | NA | CATSTGRLNTEAFF | TGTGCCACCAGCACGGGACGGCTGAACACTGAAGCTTTCTTT
TRBJ2-1 | 11 | TRBV6-1 | many | NA | CASSITNEQFF | TGTGCCAGCAGCATAACAAATGAGCAGTTCTTC
TRBJ2-2 | 16 | TRBV6-4 | NA | TRBD2 | CASSELAGGNTGELFF | TGTGCCAGCAGTGAATTAGCGGGGGGGAACACCGGGGAGCTGTTTTTT
TRBJ2-2 | 13 | TRBV18 | few | NA | CASPSADTGELFF | TGTGCCAGCCCTTCGGCGGACACCGGGGAGCTGTTTTTT
TRBJ1-5 | 16 | TRBV20-1 | many | NA | CSASVGGEPGERPQHF | TGCAGTGCTAGCGTAGGCGGTGAGCCCGGTGAGCGACCCCAGCATTTT
TRBJ1-2 | 13 | TRBV20-1 | NA | TRBD1 | CSARGQGGNGYTF | TGCAGTGCTAGGGGACAGGGCGGAAATGGTTACACCTTC
TRBJ1-2 | 13 | TRBV5-1 | many | NA | CASSLDTVYGYTF | TGCGCCAGCAGCTTGGACACCGTCTATGGCTACACCTTC
TRBJ1-1 | 13 | TRBV29-1 | few | TRBD1 | CSVERDRYTEAFF | TGCAGCGTTGAAAGGGACAGATACACTGAAGCTTTCTTT
TRBJ2-1 | 18 | TRBV10-3 | once | TRBD2 | CAISEEDSGSSSYNEQFF | TGTGCCATCAGTGAGGAGGATAGCGGGTCAAGCTCCTACAATGAGCAGTTCTTC
TRBJ1-5 | 18 | TRBV11-1 | many | NA | CASSLSVIGGTSQLAQHF | TGTGCCAGCAGCTTATCGGTAATCGGGGGGACCTCACAGTTAGCCCAGCATTTT
TRBJ1-1 | 17 | TRBV12-3/TRBV12-4 | many | NA | CASSLGGQFLMNTEAFF | TGTGCCAGCAGTCTGGGAGGACAGTTCCTCATGAACACTGAAGCTTTCTTT
TRBJ1-5 | 15 | TRBV6-2/TRBV6-3 | NA | TRBD1 | CASNRDRGGNQPQHF | TGTGCCAGCAACAGGGACAGGGGAGGCAATCAGCCCCAGCATTTT
TRBJ1-2 | 14 | TRBV5-5 | many | NA | CASSLKQGNYGYTF | TGTGCCAGCAGCTTGAAGCAGGGCAACTATGGCTACACCTTC
TRBJ2-2 | 15 | TRBV25-1 | many | NA | CASSPGLANTGELFF | TGTGCCAGCAGCCCGGGACTCGCGAACACCGGGGAGCTGTTTTTT
TRBJ2-7 | 15 | TRBV9 | once | TRBD2 | CASSVGLAGEGEQYF | TGTGCCAGCAGCGTAGGACTAGCGGGGGAGGGCGAGCAGTACTTC
TRBJ2-1 | 16 | TRBV3-1 | many | TRBD2 | CASSLSSGGSYNEQFF | TGTGCCAGCAGCCTATCTAGCGGGGGTTCCTACAATGAGCAGTTCTTC
TRBJ2-6 | 14 | TRBV12-3/TRBV12-4 | many | NA | CASSFLSGANVLTF | TGTGCCAGCAGTTTTCTCTCTGGGGCCAACGTCCTGACTTTC
TRBJ2-5 | 15 | TRBV20-1 | many | TRBD2 | CSARGIRGGQETQYF | TGCAGTGCTAGAGGCATCCGGGGGGGCCAAGAGACCCAGTACTTC
TRBJ1-5 | 13 | TRBV12-3/TRBV12-4 | many | NA | CASQEYSNQPQHF | TGTGCCAGTCAAGAATATAGCAATCAGCCCCAGCATTTT
TRBJ2-3 | 15 | TRBV18 | many | NA | CASSPGKGDKDTQYF | TGTGCCAGCTCACCAGGGAAGGGGGATAAAGATACGCAGTATTTT
TRBJ2-2 | 14 | TRBV7-2 | many | NA | CASSLGTHTGELFF | TGTGCCAGCAGCTTAGGGACCCACACCGGGGAGCTGTTTTTT
TRBJ2-7 | 12 | TRBV20-1 | many | NA | CSARKLRGEQYF | TGCAGTGCTAGAAAACTACGAGGCGAGCAGTACTTC
TRBJ1-3 | 18 | TRBV19 | NA | NA | CASSPRWAQDRSGNTIYF | TGTGCCAGTAGTCCTAGGTGGGCTCAGGACCGCTCTGGAAACACCATATATTTT
TRBJ2-7 | 13 | TRBV19 | many | NA | CASRMTGTYEQYF | TGTGCCAGTAGGATGACAGGAACCTACGAGCAGTACTTC
TRBJ2-7 | 13 | TRBV2 | NA | NA | CASGLRGPYEQYF | TGTGCCAGCGGACTCAGGGGCCCCTACGAGCAGTACTTC
TRBJ2-7 | 13 | TRBV12-3/TRBV12-4 | many | NA | CASSLFGYSEQYF | TGTGCCAGCAGTTTGTTCGGATATAGCGAGCAGTACTTC
TRBJ2-2 | 12 | TRBV30 | many | TRBD2 | CALAGYTGELFF | TGTGCCCTAGCGGGGTACACCGGGGAGCTGTTTTTT
TRBJ2-2 | 15 | TRBV7-9 | many | TRBD2 | CASSRAGPSTGELFF | TGTGCCAGCAGCCGAGCGGGGCCTAGCACCGGGGAGCTGTTTTTT
TRBJ1-5 | 15 | TRBV19 | many | NA | CASRSGAGVNQPQHF | TGTGCCAGTAGGAGCGGGGCAGGAGTCAATCAGCCCCAGCATTTT
TRBJ2-6 | 13 | TRBV7-3 | NA | NA | CASSSPGANVLTF | TGTGCCAGCAGCTCGCCTGGGGCCAACGTCCTGACTTTC
TRBJ2-3 | 15 | TRBV7-8 | many | TRBD2 | CASRDPSGGTDTQYF | TGTGCCAGCAGGGATCCTAGCGGGGGCACAGATACGCAGTATTTT
TRBJ2-7 | 11 | TRBV29-1 | few | NA | CSVVGLGEQYF | TGCAGCGTTGTAGGACTCGGCGAGCAGTACTTC
TRBJ1-1 | 17 | TRBV5-1 | medium-sized | NA | CASSLGSHQAVNTEAFF | TGCGCCAGCAGCTTGGGGTCACATCAGGCGGTGAACACTGAAGCTTTCTTT
TRBJ2-7 | 14 | TRBV20-1 | many | TRBD1 | CSARGPGQGHEQYF | TGCAGTGCTAGGGGCCCGGGACAGGGCCACGAGCAGTACTTC
TRBJ1-2 | 15 | TRBV19 | many | NA | CASSDPQGSLYGYTF | TGTGCCAGTAGCGACCCACAGGGTTCCCTCTATGGCTACACCTTC
TRBJ2-5 | 15 | TRBV7-9 | NA | TRBD2 | CASSPSGGAQETQYF | TGTGCCAGCAGCCCTAGCGGGGGGGCCCAGGAGACCCAGTACTTC
TRBJ2-6 | 16 | TRBV6-5 | many | NA | CASSYRRGTGANVLTF | TGTGCCAGCAGTTACCGGAGGGGGACTGGGGCCAACGTCCTGACTTTC
TRBJ1-6 | 14 | TRBV20-1 | few | NA | CSAPPGGMGSPLHF | TGCAGTGCTCCCCCGGGGGGTATGGGTTCACCCCTCCACTTT
TRBJ1-2 | 15 | TRBV4-1 | many | NA | CASSQEIRDTYGYTF | TGCGCCAGCAGCCAAGAAATCCGAGACACCTATGGCTACACCTTC
TRBJ2-7 | 16 | TRBV13 | NA | TRBD2 | CASSFGLAGVVPEQYF | TGTGCCAGCAGCTTCGGACTAGCGGGAGTAGTCCCCGAGCAGTACTTC
TRBJ1-1 | 13 | TRBV30 | NA | NA | CAWSYSGVTEAFF | TGTGCCTGGAGTTATTCAGGGGTCACTGAAGCTTTCTTT
TRBJ2-3 | 15 | TRBV6-2/TRBV6-3 | many | TRBD1 | CASSSRQGSADTQYF | TGTGCCAGCAGTTCGAGACAGGGCAGCGCAGATACGCAGTATTTT
TRBJ2-4 | 16 | TRBV19 | many | NA | CASSIRVRLAKNIQYF | TGTGCCAGTAGTATCCGAGTCCGATTAGCCAAAAACATTCAGTACTTC
TRBJ2-3 | 14 | TRBV9 | NA | TRBD2 | CASSQTSGTDTQYF | TGTGCCAGCAGCCAGACTAGCGGCACAGATACGCAGTATTTT
TRBJ1-2 | 13 | TRBV3-1 | many | NA | CASSHDGPYGYTF | TGTGCCAGCAGCCATGACGGCCCCTATGGCTACACCTTC
TRBJ2-2 | 14 | TRBV7-9 | many | NA | CASSSTGEAGELFF | TGTGCCAGCAGCTCAACAGGGGAGGCCGGGGAGCTGTTTTTT
TRBJ1-2 | 14 | TRBV2 | many | TRBD1 | CASSPRRDREGYTF | TGTGCCAGCAGCCCACGTCGGGACAGGGAGGGCTACACCTTC
TRBJ2-7 | 17 | TRBV6-5 | many | NA | CASSYSLAGQSSYEQYF | TGTGCCAGCAGTTACTCGCTTGCGGGACAAAGCTCCTACGAGCAGTACTTC
TRBJ2-5 | 16 | TRBV7-9 | NA | NA | CANSLALGRTQETQYF | TGTGCCAACAGCTTAGCGCTTGGCAGGACCCAAGAGACCCAGTACTTC
TRBJ1-1 | 10 | TRBV20-1 | NA | NA | CSGSGSKAFF | TGCAGTGGATCTGGAAGCAAAGCTTTCTTT
TRBJ1-1 | 14 | TRBV12-3/TRBV12-4 | many | NA | CASSVTGSNTEAFF | TGTGCCAGCAGTGTGACAGGATCGAACACTGAAGCTTTCTTT